The source of this TCR beta chain is a study of cytomegalovirus exposure and HLA in healthy donors. Points from the study as a whole: For most subjects, TCR beta sequences were reported to predict HLA-A and HLA-B alleles with accuracy. The authors enumerated over 150 TCR beta chains as linked to cytomegalovirus.

This clone was picked up a small number of times. What it binds is not known. The trim removed 4 bases at V and 1 base at J, leaving 3 bases unmatched. The CDR3 is 16 residues long. Germline assignment: CDR1 SNHLY and CDR2 FYNNEI. The PCR made use of 60 Vbeta and 13 Jbeta primers. This table comes from immunoSEQ multiplex PCR, and its TCRdb copy is limited to in-frame clones, with some not included. The table has about 180,000 clones, more than 60% seen once. V gene TRBV2 combines with J gene TRBJ1-5, with 11 bases matching TRBD1. What was sequenced was PBMCs. This clonotype was sampled from a human donor in good health. The CDR3 loop reads CASSAGQGASNQPQHF. CDR3 nucleotides: TGTGCCAGCAGTGCTGGACAGGGGGCAAGCAATCAGCCCCAGCATTTT. Using reference TRBV2 and TRBJ1-5 for the parts outside the CDR3, the full variable domain is EPEVTQTPSHQVTQMGQEVILRCVPISNHLYFYWYRQILGQKVEFLVSFYNNEISEKSEIFDDQFSVERPDGSNFTLKIRSTKLEDSAMYFCASSAGQGASNQPQHFGDGTRLSIL.